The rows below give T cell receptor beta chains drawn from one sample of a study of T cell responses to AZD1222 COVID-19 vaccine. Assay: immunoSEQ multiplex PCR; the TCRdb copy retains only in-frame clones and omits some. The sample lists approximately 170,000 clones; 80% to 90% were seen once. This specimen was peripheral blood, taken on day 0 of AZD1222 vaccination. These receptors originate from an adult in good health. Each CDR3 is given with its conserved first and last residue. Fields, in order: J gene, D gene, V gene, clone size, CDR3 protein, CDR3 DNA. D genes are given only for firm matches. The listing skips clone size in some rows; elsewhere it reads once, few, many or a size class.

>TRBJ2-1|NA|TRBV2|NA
CASSDGQLVRFF
TGTGCCAGCAGTGACGGGCAGCTTGTGCGGTTCTTC
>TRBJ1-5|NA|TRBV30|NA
CAWSLGTDNQPQHF
TGTGCCTGGAGCCTCGGGACGGACAATCAGCCCCAGCATTTT
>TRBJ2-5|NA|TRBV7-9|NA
CASSLPPGGTQETQYF
TGTGCCAGCAGCTTACCTCCCGGGGGGACACAAGAGACCCAGTACTTC
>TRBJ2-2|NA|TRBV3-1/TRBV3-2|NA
CASSRLVLNTGELFF
TGTGCCAGCAGCCGATTAGTCCTGAACACCGGGGAGCTGTTTTTT
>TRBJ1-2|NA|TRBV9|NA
CASSVEGTTNYGYTF
TGTGCCAGCAGCGTAGAGGGTACAACTAACTATGGCTACACCTTC
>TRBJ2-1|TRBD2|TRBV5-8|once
CASSRGTSGGAHEQFF
TGTGCCAGCAGCCGAGGGACTAGCGGGGGGGCCCATGAGCAGTTCTTC
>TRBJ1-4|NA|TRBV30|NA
CAYGGTGRNEKLFF
TGTGCCTATGGAGGCACAGGGCGGAATGAAAAACTGTTTTTT
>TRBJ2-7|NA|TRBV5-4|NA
CAFPRAREQYF
TGTGCCTTCCCAAGGGCTCGCGAGCAGTACTTC
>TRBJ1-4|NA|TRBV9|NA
CASSVEWRTNEKLFF
TGTGCCAGCAGCGTAGAGTGGCGGACTAATGAAAAACTGTTTTTT
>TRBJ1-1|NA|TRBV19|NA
CASSNSWQDRPYTEAFF
TGTGCCAGTTCAAACTCTTGGCAGGATAGACCATACACTGAAGCTTTCTTT
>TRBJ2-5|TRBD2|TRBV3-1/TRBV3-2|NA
CASSQGTSGAVETQYF
TGTGCCAGCAGCCAGGGGACTAGCGGGGCGGTGGAGACCCAGTACTTC
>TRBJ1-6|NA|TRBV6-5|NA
CASSYHRADSPLHF
TGTGCCAGCAGTTACCACAGGGCGGATTCACCCCTCCACTTT
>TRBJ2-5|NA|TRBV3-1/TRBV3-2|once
CASSQVRETQYF
TGTGCCAGCAGCCAAGTCCGGGAGACCCAGTACTTC
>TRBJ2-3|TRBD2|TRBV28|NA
CASTQRGGSTDTQYF
TGTGCCAGCACTCAGCGGGGGGGGAGCACAGATACGCAGTATTTT
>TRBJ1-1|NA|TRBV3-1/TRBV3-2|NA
CASSYREEGSTEAFF
TGTGCCAGCAGCTACCGTGAGGAGGGGAGCACTGAAGCTTTCTTT
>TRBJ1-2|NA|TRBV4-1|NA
CASSQLQGAPNYGYTF
TGCGCCAGCAGCCAGTTACAGGGAGCCCCTAACTATGGCTACACCTTC
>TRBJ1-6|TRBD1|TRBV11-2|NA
CASSLDDGTDDYNSPLHF
TGTGCCAGCAGCTTAGATGATGGGACAGATGATTATAATTCACCCCTCCACTTT
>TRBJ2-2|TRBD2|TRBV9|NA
CASSVRGGGVTGELFF
TGTGCCAGCAGCGTACGGGGGGGCGGCGTCACCGGGGAGCTGTTTTTT
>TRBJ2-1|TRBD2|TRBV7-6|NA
CASSPGLAGGGYAYNEQFF
TGTGCCAGCAGCCCGGGACTAGCGGGGGGCGGGTACGCCTACAATGAGCAGTTCTTC
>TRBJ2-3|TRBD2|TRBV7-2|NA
CASSPGLAGSTDTQYF
TGTGCCAGCAGCCCCGGACTAGCGGGGAGCACAGATACGCAGTATTTT
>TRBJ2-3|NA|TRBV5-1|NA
CASSLTKPTDTQYF
TGCGCCAGCAGCCTGACGAAGCCCACAGATACGCAGTATTTT
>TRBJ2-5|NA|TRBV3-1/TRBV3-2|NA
CASSQVLTGRETQYF
TGTGCCAGCAGCCAAGTTTTAACTGGGAGGGAGACCCAGTACTTC
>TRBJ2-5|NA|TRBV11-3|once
CASSLGETQYF
TGTGCCAGCAGCTTAGGGGAGACCCAGTACTTC
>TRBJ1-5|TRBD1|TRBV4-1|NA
CASSQPQGSQPQHF
TGCGCCAGCAGCCAGCCACAGGGGTCTCAGCCCCAGCATTTT
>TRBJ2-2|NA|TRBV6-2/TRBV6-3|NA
CASSESSKTNTGELFF
TGTGCCAGCAGCGAATCCTCCAAAACGAACACCGGGGAGCTGTTTTTT
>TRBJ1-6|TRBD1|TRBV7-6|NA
CASSLTLQGSSYNSPLHF
TGTGCCAGCAGCTTAACCCTACAGGGGAGCTCCTATAATTCACCCCTCCACTTT
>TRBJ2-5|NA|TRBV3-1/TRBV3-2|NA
CASSQDFGARETQYF
TGTGCCAGCAGCCAAGATTTCGGCGCCCGGGAGACCCAGTACTTC
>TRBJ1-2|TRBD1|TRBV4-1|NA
CASSHDRGQGFYGYTF
TGCGCCAGCAGCCACGACAGGGGGCAAGGGTTCTATGGCTACACCTTC
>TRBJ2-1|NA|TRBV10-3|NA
CAIAIGGPNEQFF
TGTGCCATAGCTATCGGGGGGCCCAATGAGCAGTTCTTC
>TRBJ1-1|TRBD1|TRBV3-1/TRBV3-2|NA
CASSQQGQGVGEAFF
TGTGCCAGCAGCCAGCAGGGACAGGGGGTCGGTGAAGCTTTCTTT
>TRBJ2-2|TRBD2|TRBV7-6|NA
CASSFHSGGITGELFF
TGTGCCAGCAGCTTCCATAGCGGGGGAATCACCGGGGAGCTGTTTTTT
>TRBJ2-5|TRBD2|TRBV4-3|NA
CASSQGLAGGRAETQYF
TGCGCCAGCAGCCAAGGACTAGCGGGGGGTCGTGCGGAGACCCAGTACTTC
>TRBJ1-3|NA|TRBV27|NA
CASSPRGRAFSGNTIYF
TGTGCCAGCAGTCCCCGCGGCAGGGCTTTCTCTGGAAACACCATATATTTT
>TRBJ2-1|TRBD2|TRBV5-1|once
CASSPIGGYNEQFF
TGCGCCAGCAGCCCAATCGGGGGGTACAATGAGCAGTTCTTC
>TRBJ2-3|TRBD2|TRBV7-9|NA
CASSSPLAGVPDTQYF
TGTGCCAGCAGCTCCCCACTAGCGGGGGTTCCAGATACGCAGTATTTT
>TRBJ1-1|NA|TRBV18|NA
CASSTDRNTEAFF
TGTGCCAGCTCAACGGACAGGAACACTGAAGCTTTCTTT
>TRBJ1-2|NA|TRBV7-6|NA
CASSPWEQDYGYTF
TGTGCCAGCAGCCCTTGGGAACAGGACTATGGCTACACCTTC
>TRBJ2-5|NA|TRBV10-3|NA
CAINQQGGERETQYF
TGTGCCATCAATCAACAGGGGGGGGAGCGGGAGACCCAGTACTTC
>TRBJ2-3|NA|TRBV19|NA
CASSMERGGGSDTQYF
TGTGCCAGTAGTATGGAGAGGGGGGGCGGATCGGATACGCAGTATTTT
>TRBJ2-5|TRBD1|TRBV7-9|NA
CASTTGSQETQYF
TGTGCCAGCACGACAGGGAGTCAAGAGACCCAGTACTTC
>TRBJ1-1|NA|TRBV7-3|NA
CASSPTGPNTEAFF
TGTGCCAGCAGCCCTACAGGACCGAACACTGAAGCTTTCTTT
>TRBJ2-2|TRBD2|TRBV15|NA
CATTPGEGTSAAGELFF
TGTGCCACCACCCCCGGGGAGGGGACTTCGGCCGCCGGGGAGCTGTTTTTT
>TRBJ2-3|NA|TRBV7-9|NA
CASSLVGPDTQYF
TGTGCCAGCAGCTTAGTGGGGCCAGATACGCAGTATTTT
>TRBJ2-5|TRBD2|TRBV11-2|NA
CASSLGGLAGGQETQYF
TGTGCCAGCAGCTTAGGGGGACTAGCGGGGGGTCAAGAGACCCAGTACTTC
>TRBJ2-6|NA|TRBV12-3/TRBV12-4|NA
CASSFGGANVLTF
TGTGCCAGCAGTTTCGGAGGGGCCAACGTCCTGACTTTC
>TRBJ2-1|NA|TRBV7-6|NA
CASSLDDLEQFF
TGTGCCAGCAGTCTAGACGATCTTGAGCAGTTCTTC
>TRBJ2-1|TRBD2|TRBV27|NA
CASSSVASGGPPGGQFF
TGTGCCAGCAGTTCGGTTGCTAGCGGGGGCCCACCCGGGGGGCAGTTCTTC
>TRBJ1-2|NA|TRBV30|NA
CAAFYREVRYGYTF
TGTGCCGCTTTCTACAGGGAAGTCCGCTATGGCTACACCTTC
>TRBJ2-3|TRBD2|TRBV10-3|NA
CAISPLAGGTDTQYF
TGTGCCATCAGCCCCCTAGCGGGGGGGACAGATACGCAGTATTTT
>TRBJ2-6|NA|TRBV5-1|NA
CASSLGLGGPGANVLTF
TGCGCCAGCAGCTTGGGCTTGGGGGGACCCGGGGCCAACGTCCTGACTTTC
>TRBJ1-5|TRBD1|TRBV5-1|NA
CASSLQGANNQPQHF
TGCGCCAGCAGTTTACAGGGGGCGAACAATCAGCCCCAGCATTTT
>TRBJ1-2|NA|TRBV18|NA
CASSPLGSSGANYGYTF
TGTGCCAGCTCACCACTTGGTTCGTCGGGAGCTAACTATGGCTACACCTTC
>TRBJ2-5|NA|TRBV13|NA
CASSTGGIETQYF
TGTGCCAGCAGTACAGGTGGGATTGAGACCCAGTACTTC
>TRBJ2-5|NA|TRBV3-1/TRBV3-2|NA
CASSQRGYQETQYF
TGTGCCAGCAGCCAACGAGGTTACCAAGAGACCCAGTACTTC
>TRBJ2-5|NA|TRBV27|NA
CASSFNNRKETQYF
TGTGCCAGCAGTTTTAACAACAGAAAAGAGACCCAGTACTTC
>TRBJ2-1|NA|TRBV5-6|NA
CASSAGGHEQFF
TGTGCCAGCAGCGCGGGCGGCCATGAGCAGTTCTTC
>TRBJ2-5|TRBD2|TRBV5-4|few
CASSPGTSGEGETQYF
TGTGCCAGCAGCCCCGGGACTAGCGGGGAAGGAGAGACCCAGTACTTC